Listed below are T cell receptor beta chains from one sample, sequenced in a study of cytomegalovirus exposure and HLA in healthy donors. Clones were sequenced by immunoSEQ multiplex PCR, and TCRdb holds only the in-frame ones, with some missing. Counted here are approximately 220,000 clones, about 89% occurring once; the ten biggest clones make up about 0.95%. Source material: PBMCs. Receptors were obtained from a young woman in good health and CMV-seronegative. The CDR3 runs from the conserved cysteine through the conserved F or W. Each record gives: CDR3 protein, CDR3 DNA, clone size, V gene, D gene, J gene. The D gene is left open where the match is weak. Only some rows state a clone size, as once, few, many or a class for expanded clones.

CASSPLDRTSGYTF	TGTGCCAGCTCACCACTAGACAGGACTAGCGGCTACACCTTC	few	TRBV18	NA	TRBJ1-2
CASSYSNDYTGELFF	TGTGCCAGCAGTTACTCGAATGACTATACCGGGGAGCTGTTTTTT	NA	TRBV6-5	NA	TRBJ2-2
CASISGGRTGELFF	TGTGCCAGCATCTCAGGGGGCCGAACCGGGGAGCTGTTTTTT	NA	TRBV28	TRBD1	TRBJ2-2
CASSLRASGSSMGFNEQFF	TGTGCCAGCAGCTTAAGGGCTAGCGGGAGTAGCATGGGATTCAATGAGCAGTTCTTC	NA	TRBV7-8	TRBD2	TRBJ2-1
CASRTGIRGKLFF	TGTGCCAGTCGGACAGGGATTAGGGGCAAACTGTTTTTT	NA	TRBV28	TRBD1	TRBJ1-4
CASSPRTAKRDEQYF	TGTGCCAGCTCACCACGAACAGCTAAGAGGGACGAGCAGTACTTC	NA	TRBV18	NA	TRBJ2-7
CASSEAQGGDYTF	TGTGCCAGCAGTGAAGCGCAAGGGGGTGACTACACCTTC	few	TRBV2	NA	TRBJ1-2
CASSTGQGPPSYEQYF	TGTGCCAGCAGCACTGGACAGGGTCCACCCTCCTACGAGCAGTACTTC	NA	TRBV11-3	TRBD1	TRBJ2-7
CASSLDRSYEQYF	TGCGCCAGCAGCTTGGACAGATCCTACGAGCAGTACTTC	NA	TRBV5-1	NA	TRBJ2-7
CAGGLAGGPRTGELFF	TGCGCCGGGGGACTAGCGGGAGGGCCTAGGACCGGGGAGCTGTTTTTT	NA	TRBV4-1	TRBD2	TRBJ2-2
CAWGLSSSYNEQFF	TGTGCCTGGGGTCTCTCGAGCTCCTACAATGAGCAGTTCTTC	NA	TRBV30	NA	TRBJ2-1
CSVLGQNYGYTF	TGCAGCGTTTTGGGACAGAACTATGGCTACACCTTC	NA	TRBV29-1	TRBD1	TRBJ1-2
CAIIRDREIF	TGTGCCATCATTAGAGACAGGGAAATCTTC	NA	TRBV10-3	TRBD1	TRBJ1-2
CASSNPLAGGTGELFF	TGTGCCAGTAGCAACCCCCTAGCGGGGGGCACCGGGGAGCTGTTTTTT	NA	TRBV19	TRBD2	TRBJ2-2
CASSRGQMGNEKLFF	TGTGCCAGCAGCAGGGGGCAAATGGGGAATGAAAAACTGTTTTTT	NA	TRBV6-5	TRBD1	TRBJ1-4
CASSHPQETQYF	TGTGCCAGCAGTCACCCGCAGGAGACCCAGTACTTC	NA	TRBV6-1	NA	TRBJ2-5
CASSLFNSYEQYF	TGCGCCAGCAGCTTGTTCAATTCCTACGAGCAGTACTTC	NA	TRBV5-1	NA	TRBJ2-7
CSVELVPGNTIYF	TGCAGCGTTGAATTAGTACCTGGAAACACCATATATTTT	NA	TRBV29-1	NA	TRBJ1-3
CASSTSGGGETQYF	TGTGCCAGCAGCACCTCGGGAGGAGGAGAGACCCAGTACTTC	NA	TRBV9	TRBD2	TRBJ2-5
CASSVGSGGVNEQFF	TGTGCCAGCAGCGTAGGAAGCGGGGGGGTCAATGAGCAGTTCTTC	NA	TRBV9	TRBD2	TRBJ2-1
CASSRGQNSYNEQFF	TGCGCCAGCAGCCGAGGGCAGAACTCCTACAATGAGCAGTTCTTC	NA	TRBV5-1	NA	TRBJ2-1
CASSFETGPNEQYF	TGTGCCAGCAGTTTCGAGACAGGTCCGAACGAGCAGTACTTC	NA	TRBV6-1	NA	TRBJ2-7
CASSEASGSPYEQYF	TGTGCCAGCAGTGAAGCTTCCGGTTCTCCCTACGAGCAGTACTTC	NA	TRBV6-1	NA	TRBJ2-7
CASSVASSTYEQYF	TGTGCCAGCAGCGTAGCTAGCAGCACCTACGAGCAGTACTTC	NA	TRBV9	NA	TRBJ2-7
CASSFRLAGGYTDEQYF	TGCGCCAGCAGCTTTCGGCTAGCGGGAGGGTATACGGACGAGCAGTACTTC	NA	TRBV5-1	TRBD2	TRBJ2-7
CASSVNRVNSPLHF	TGTGCCAGCAGTGTAAACAGGGTTAACTCACCCCTCCACTTT	once	TRBV6-1	NA	TRBJ1-6
CASSFTGVYTEAFF	TGTGCCAGCAGCTTCACAGGCGTTTACACTGAAGCTTTCTTT	NA	TRBV7-2	NA	TRBJ1-1
CASDGGASEAFF	TGTGCCAGCGATGGCGGAGCGTCTGAAGCTTTCTTT	NA	TRBV6-5	NA	TRBJ1-1
CSARDSYEQYF	TGCAGTGCGAGGGACTCCTACGAGCAGTACTTC	NA	TRBV20-1	NA	TRBJ2-7
CAWAGVGGGGELFF	TGTGCCTGGGCGGGAGTTGGCGGAGGCGGGGAGCTGTTTTTT	NA	TRBV30	TRBD2	TRBJ2-2
CASSRRDIANYGYTF	TGTGCCAGCAGTCGAAGGGACATAGCTAACTATGGCTACACCTTC	NA	TRBV28	NA	TRBJ1-2
CASSFRDTDTEAFF	TGCGCCAGCAGCTTCAGGGATACTGACACTGAAGCTTTCTTT	NA	TRBV5-1	NA	TRBJ1-1
CSAGDSRSGPQHF	TGCAGCGCCGGGGACTCCCGATCGGGGCCCCAGCATTTT	NA	TRBV29-1	NA	TRBJ1-5
CASSRGTGKYEQYF	TGTGCCAGCAGTAGAGGGACAGGGAAATACGAGCAGTACTTC	NA	TRBV6-6	TRBD1	TRBJ2-7
CASSLPDRGVPYEQYF	TGTGCCAGCAGTTTACCAGACAGGGGAGTTCCCTACGAGCAGTACTTC	NA	TRBV28	TRBD1	TRBJ2-7
CASRKQGVEGYTF	TGTGCCAGCCGAAAACAGGGGGTGGAAGGCTACACCTTC	NA	TRBV19	TRBD1	TRBJ1-2
CASSSPRDRGTNTGELFF	TGCGCCAGCAGCTCTCCGAGGGACAGGGGGACAAACACCGGGGAGCTGTTTTTT	NA	TRBV5-1	TRBD1	TRBJ2-2
CASSEPGTGGEKLFF	TGTGCCAGCTCCGAACCCGGGACAGGGGGTGAAAAACTGTTTTTT	NA	TRBV28	TRBD1	TRBJ1-4
CASSSRTGDNSPLHF	TGTGCCAGCAGCTCCCGGACAGGGGATAATTCACCCCTCCACTTT	NA	TRBV7-8	TRBD1	TRBJ1-6
CASSRGTGSGYTF	TGTGCCAGCAGTCGCGGGACAGGGTCTGGCTACACCTTC	NA	TRBV6-1	TRBD1	TRBJ1-2
CASSITGGELFF	TGTGCCAGCAGTATAACCGGCGGGGAGCTGTTTTTT	once	TRBV27	NA	TRBJ2-2
CASSPTGTNFNEQYF	TGTGCCAGCTCACCCACCGGGACAAACTTCAACGAGCAGTACTTC	NA	TRBV18	NA	TRBJ2-7
CASSQVRASGHNEQFF	TGTGCCAGCAGCCAAGTTCGGGCTAGCGGCCACAATGAGCAGTTCTTC	NA	TRBV4-2	TRBD2	TRBJ2-1
CASSTLQGARSIQYF	TGTGCCAGTAGTACGCTACAGGGGGCGCGAAGCATTCAGTACTTC	NA	TRBV19	TRBD1	TRBJ2-4
CASKTLVSRGQIMGTEAFF	TGTGCCAGCAAGACCTTAGTATCCAGGGGGCAGATAATGGGCACTGAAGCTTTCTTT	NA	TRBV28	TRBD1	TRBJ1-1